A single sample is the source of the 29 T cell receptor beta chains below, sequenced in a study of cytomegalovirus exposure and HLA in healthy donors. The PCR contained 60 Vbeta and 13 Jbeta primers. Profiled with immunoSEQ multiplex PCR; TCRdb holds only in-frame clones, not every one. The sample carries approximately 46,000 clones, approximately 70% recorded once. The sequencing input was PBMCs. Receptors originate from a man under 40 in good health and CMV-seronegative.

This sequence joins TRBV6-6 and TRBJ2-2; TRBD1 aligns across 7 bases. The CDR3 is 16 amino acids. V shed 4 bases, J shed 2 bases, and the junction held 7 bases outside the gene matches. Germline V gives CDR1 MNHNY, CDR2 SVGAGI (reference sequence). DNA of the CDR3: TGTGCCAGCAGTTTAACAGGGGCACTCAACACCGGGGAGCTGTTTTTT. Amino acids: CASSLTGALNTGELFF.

The gene calls are TRBV5-1 and TRBJ2-1, with a weak D call TRBD2 (6 bases). Trimming cost V 0 bases and J 5 bases, with 12 bases left between them. CDR3 size: 15 residues. The germline CDR1 and CDR2 sequences are SGHRS and YFSETQ. The CDR3 loop reads CASSLAGSTNNEQFF. Here the CDR3 DNA reads TGCGCCAGCAGCTTGGCCGGGAGTACAAACAATGAGCAGTTCTTC.

This clone was found once. This chain connects TRBV5-1 to TRBJ1-1; possibly TRBD1 for D (5 bases). CDR1 and CDR2 from the germline V gene are SGHRS and YFSETQ. V gave up 2 bases and J gave up 2 bases, with 7 bases separating them. The CDR3 extends over 13 amino acids. CDR3 in amino acids: CASSFWGNTEAFF. The CDR3 region has the DNA TGCGCCAGCAGCTTTTGGGGCAACACTGAAGCTTTCTTT.

The gene calls are TRBV6-4 and TRBJ1-1, with TRBD1 as a possible D gene (6 bases). CDR1 and CDR2 (germline): MRHNA, SNTAGT. The CDR3 extends over 23 amino acids. The V gene lost 2 bases and the J gene lost 7 bases, with 41 bases spanning the gap. The CDR3 nucleotides read TGTGCCAGCAGTGACGCCTACGTTTTCGGGAAAGAGGGGGATCAGACCGAACCCCTTGAAGCTTTCTTT. This translates into CASSDAYVFGKEGDQTEPLEAFF.

This clone was detected only a few times. The chain recombines TRBV5-5 with TRBJ2-5, with D tentatively TRBD2 (5 bases). This CDR3 spans 18 amino acids. V lost 1 base to trimming and J lost 4 bases, with 23 bases between them. Germline CDR1 and CDR2: SGHKS and YYEKEE (reference sequence). CDR3 sequence reads: CASSLIRGSGSILETQYF. CDR3 nucleotides: TGTGCCAGCAGCTTGATTCGAGGCTCGGGGAGCATACTAGAGACCCAGTACTTC.

The J gene is TRBJ2-7, the V gene TRBV7-9; D call uncertain. CDR3 length: 15 residues. In germline, CDR1 is SEHNR, CDR2 FQNEAQ (reference sequence). V was trimmed by 4 bases and J by 2 bases, leaving 15 bases between them. The CDR3 region is CASSSFRTYPYEQYF. In nucleotides, the CDR3 is TGTGCCAGCAGCTCCTTTCGTACATACCCCTACGAGCAGTACTTC.

The genes are TRBV23-1 and TRBJ2-2; D is perhaps TRBD2 (5 bases). TRBV23-1 qualifies as an ORF whose function is uncertain. V lost 7 bases, J lost 4 bases, and 19 bases lay in between. The CDR3 loop spans 16 amino acids. CDR3 nucleotide sequence: TGCGCCAGCACACCACCCACAGTAGGGAGCACCGGGGAGCTGTTTTTT. Residues: CASTPPTVGSTGELFF.

The gene calls are TRBV6-5 and TRBJ1-1; TRBD1 might be the D (5 bases). CDR3 length: 12 amino acids. Germline values: CDR1 MNHEY, CDR2 SVGAGI. V was pared by 5 bases and J by 7 bases, with 11 bases between. The CDR3 is CASSPDIHEAFF. CDR3 bases: TGTGCCAGCAGTCCGGACATCCATGAAGCTTTCTTT.

The chain carries TRBV7-8 and TRBJ2-2, with D possibly TRBD2 on 5 matching bases. The CDR3 runs 16 residues. Per the germline V gene, CDR1 is SGHVS and CDR2 is FQNEAQ. V was pared by 5 bases and J by 0 bases, with 13 bases between. The CDR3 is CASSILGGPNTGELFF. The CDR3 DNA follows: TGTGCCAGCAGCATCCTTGGAGGCCCGAACACCGGGGAGCTGTTTTTT.

This chain connects TRBV27 to TRBJ1-5; TRBD1 is a possible D gene (5 bases). Looked up from germline, CDR1 is MNHEY and CDR2 is SMNVEV (reference sequence). This CDR3 is built from 17 residues. Trimming stripped 1 base from V and 1 base from J, with 14 bases between. The CDR3 sequence: CASSLFPVAGSNQPQHF. The CDR3 DNA follows: TGTGCCAGCAGTTTATTTCCGGTGGCAGGGAGCAATCAGCCCCAGCATTTT.

The chain combines TRBV27 with TRBJ1-1, with D uncertain. This CDR3 region has 14 residues. Between the trimmed V and J ends, which lost 4 bases and 7 bases, there was a span of 16 bases. The germline CDR1 and CDR2 sequences are MNHEY and SMNVEV (reference sequence). Written as DNA, the CDR3 is TGTGCCAGCAGTTGGCGGTACGGAGCCCTTGAAGCTTTCTTT. Protein sequence: CASSWRYGALEAFF.

J is TRBJ2-3 and V is TRBV2; D is unresolved. V was pared by 8 bases and J by 3 bases, with 9 bases between. In germline, CDR1 is SNHLY, CDR2 FYNNEI. This CDR3 has 12 residues. The DNA for the CDR3 is TGTGCCAGCTTGTGGAGAACAGATACGCAGTATTTT. As protein: CASLWRTDTQYF.

A note on this clone: At the DNA level, this CDR3 is encoded by other sequences in the same sample as well. The V and J genes are TRBV29-1 and TRBJ2-5, with a possible D match to TRBD2 (6 bases). The CDR3 totals 14 residues. Germline CDR1 is SQVTM and CDR2 is ANQGSEA. Trimming pared 7 bases from V and 1 base from J, leaving 16 bases between. The CDR3 loop is CSAGGGLIQETQYF. DNA of the CDR3: TGCAGCGCCGGGGGAGGACTGATCCAAGAGACCCAGTACTTC.

This clone has only a few counts. This sequence joins TRBV4-1 and TRBJ2-5, with TRBD2 identical over 8 bases. The trim removed 4 bases at V and 2 bases at J, leaving 6 bases unmatched. Germline V gene lookup returns CDR1 MGHRA and CDR2 YSYEKL. This CDR3 is built from 15 residues. The CDR3 DNA follows: TGCGCCAGCAGCCTCCTACTAGCGGTACAAGAGACCCAGTACTTC. This gives the protein CASSLLLAVQETQYF.

This rearrangement joins TRBV27 to TRBJ2-7, with D perhaps matching TRBD1 (6 bases). Germline V gene sequence: CDR1 MNHEY, CDR2 SMNVEV (reference sequence). With 3 bases removed from V and 6 bases from J, the gap between germline ends came to 15 bases. This CDR3 region has 14 residues. Here the CDR3 DNA reads TGTGCCAGCAGTTTCGGAACAGGGAGCGGCGAGCAGTACTTC. Residues: CASSFGTGSGEQYF.

This chain uses TRBV4-2 with TRBJ2-3, with D uncertain. Germline-derived CDR1 and CDR2 are LGHNA and YNFKEQ. Trimming removed 0 bases at V and 6 bases at J, with 10 bases between. This CDR3 region has 14 residues. CDR3 sequence (DNA): TGTGCCAGCAGCCAAGAGGGCTCCGTCGATACGCAGTATTTT. It translates to CASSQEGSVDTQYF.

The chain employs TRBV16 and TRBJ2-1; D is unclear. V was pared by 0 bases and J by 8 bases, with 8 bases between. The CDR3 contains 13 residues. Germline-derived CDR1 and CDR2 are KGHSY and FQNENV. CDR3 amino acids: CASSQSLSHEQFF. The CDR3 DNA reads as TGTGCCAGCAGCCAATCTCTGAGCCATGAGCAGTTCTTC.

The V call is TRBV10-1, the J call TRBJ2-1, with TRBD2 as a possible D gene (6 bases). CDR3 size: 11 residues. From germline, CDR1 is WNHNN and CDR2 SYGVQD (reference sequence). V was shortened by 3 bases and J by 11 bases, with 8 bases between the two germline ends. CDR3 DNA sequence: TGCGCCAGCAGTGATCGGGAGAAGCAGTTCTTC. Protein: CASSDREKQFF.

The chain uses TRBV7-9 and TRBJ2-3; unclear D gene. Trimming removed 7 bases from V and 4 bases from J, with 6 bases in between. The CDR3 runs 11 residues. Germline CDR1 is SEHNR and CDR2 is FQNEAQ (reference sequence). Written as DNA, the CDR3 is TGTGCCAGCACCCCGGCAGATACGCAGTATTTT. Translation gives CASTPADTQYF.

This clone was counted only a few times. The CDR3 region has the DNA TGTGCCAGCAGCTTAGGGCGAGGGGAGCAGTTCTTC. Protein sequence: CASSLGRGEQFF. The chain couples TRBV7-2 to TRBJ2-1, with D perhaps matching TRBD2 (5 bases). Germline V gene lookup returns CDR1 SGHTA and CDR2 FQGNSA. V shed 1 base and J shed 10 bases, with 8 bases lying between them. CDR3 size: 12 residues.

The chain joins TRBV2 to TRBJ2-7; 7 positions match TRBD2. CDR3 length equals 13 residues. The germline V gene has CDR1 SNHLY and CDR2 FYNNEI. The V gene end was trimmed by 9 bases and the J gene end by 2 bases; junction bases not matched to a gene: 7. The CDR3 coding sequence is TGTGCCAGTTTGGGGGGACTAACCTACGAGCAGTACTTC. It yields the protein CASLGGLTYEQYF.

In this sample, this clone turned up a few times. The gene calls are TRBV15 and TRBJ2-1, with D perhaps matching TRBD2 (6 bases). Per the germline V gene, CDR1 is LNHNV and CDR2 is YYDKDF (reference sequence). CDR3 length: 15 residues. Trimming cost V 6 bases and J 2 bases, with 14 bases left between them. Here the CDR3 reads CATSAGRDPYNEQFF. The CDR3, as DNA: TGTGCCACCAGTGCAGGGCGGGATCCCTACAATGAGCAGTTCTTC.

This clone was seen just once. This chain joins TRBV29-1 and TRBJ2-3, with D tentatively TRBD2 (5 bases). Germline lookup yields CDR1 SQVTM and CDR2 ANQGSEA. The CDR3 covers 12 residues. The CDR3 loop is CIKRMSTDTQYF. The CDR3 nucleotides read TGCATCAAGCGGATGAGCACAGATACGCAGTATTTT.

This rearrangement joins TRBV19 to TRBJ1-2; 7 bases align to TRBD1. After removal of 4 bases from V and 6 bases from J, the junction contained 11 bases not matched to a gene. Germline V gene lookup returns CDR1 LNHDA and CDR2 SQIVND (reference sequence). The CDR3 is 15 residues long. The CDR3 here is CASSTTRQGQNGYTF. CDR3 DNA: TGTGCCAGTAGTACTACCCGACAGGGACAAAATGGCTACACCTTC.

The chain is built from TRBV27 and TRBJ2-7; 10 bases map to TRBD2. Germline CDR1 reads MNHEY; CDR2 reads SMNVEV (reference sequence). This CDR3 region has 15 residues. The junction had 5 bases not matched to a gene; V was cut back by 3 bases and J by 3 bases. CDR3 nucleotide sequence: TGTGCCAGCAGTTTCACTAGCGGGATGCGCTACGAGCAGTACTTC. This codes for CASSFTSGMRYEQYF.

V usage is TRBV7-9 and J usage is TRBJ1-2; D unclear. V lost 3 bases and J lost 8, with 16 bases in between. The CDR3 has 14 residues. Germline values: CDR1 SEHNR, CDR2 FQNEAQ (reference sequence). The CDR3 sequence: CASSFSLGKRGYTF. CDR3 DNA: TGTGCCAGCAGCTTTTCTTTGGGGAAGCGGGGCTACACCTTC.

The J gene is TRBJ2-1, the V gene TRBV15; perhaps TRBD1 as D (5 bases). Germline CDR1 is LNHNV and CDR2 is YYDKDF (reference sequence). The CDR3 contains 12 residues. Trimming stripped 7 bases from V and 8 bases from J, with 12 bases between. Here the CDR3 reads CATKTVWDEQFF. The CDR3 region has the DNA TGTGCCACCAAGACAGTTTGGGATGAGCAGTTCTTC.

V gene TRBV19 combines with J gene TRBJ1-2; TRBD1 is a possible D gene (5 bases). The V and J ends lost 3 bases and 8 bases respectively, with 10 bases between them. CDR1 and CDR2 (germline): LNHDA, SQIVND (reference sequence). This CDR3 is 12 amino acids long. The CDR3 here is CASSMGGEGYTF. CDR3 nucleotide sequence: TGTGCCAGTAGTATGGGGGGAGAAGGCTACACCTTC.

There are a few counts of this clone. J is TRBJ2-5 and V is TRBV5-1; the match to TRBD2 covers 13 bases. Germline V lookup: CDR1 SGHRS, CDR2 YFSETQ. This CDR3 comprises 19 residues. The V gene end was trimmed by 0 bases and the J gene end by 4 bases; junction bases not matched to a gene: 12. The CDR3 sequence: CASSLGLTSGRIVGETQYF. In DNA, the CDR3 is TGCGCCAGCAGCTTGGGACTGACTAGCGGGAGGATAGTGGGAGAGACCCAGTACTTC.